This T cell receptor (beta chain) derives from a study of glioma-infiltrating T cells. The J segment lost 0 bases and the V segment lost 5 bases, leaving 15 bases of the junction unmatched. The CDR3 consists of 19 residues. Germline CDR1 is SGHAT and CDR2 is FQNNGV. TCR alpha and beta CDR3 regions were amplified from RNA using iRepertoire nested multiplex PCR. For one-step reverse transcription and amplification, roughly 95-400 ng of tissue mRNA or PBMC total RNA was used. A single record per CDR3 protein comes from TCRdb applying MiXCR to the multiplex PCR reads. The profile shows about 140,000 distinct CDR3 sequences, around 42% of them singletons. Study results and limitations: Above-expected tissue-blood divergence occurred in all gliomas, most in low-grade ones. Very few CDR3 sequences were shared between tissue and blood.

With respect to this clonotype: Its antigen remains unknown.

The sequencing input was glioma tissue, nonneoplastic brain tissue, or PBMCs (not recorded which). V is TRBV11-2 and J is TRBJ2-3; 9 bases are a match to TRBD2. The receptor comes from a human donor with low-grade glioma or glioblastoma, undergoing nonglioma brain surgery, or in good health (not recorded which). In DNA form, the CDR3 reads TGTGCCAGCAGCGGACGGACTAGCGTGTATATATCTAGCACAGATACGCAGTATTTT. Translated: CASSGRTSVYISSTDTQYF.